This paragraph reports one T cell receptor beta chain. Its antigen remains unidentified. Time point reported: persistent/refractory GD, antithyroid drugs over 5 years with positive TRAb. Making the TCR library involved RNA that had been extracted from PBMCs. The diagnosis of Graves' disease used American Thyroid Association guidelines. Peripheral blood, 8.5 to 10 milliliters per patient, was collected in EDTA tubes. Trimming took off 5 bases at V and 0 bases at J, with 15 bases between the two ends. Germline CDR1 and CDR2: SGHTA and FQGNSA. This CDR3 spans 16 amino acids. The sample comes from a study of regulatory T cells in long-lasting Graves disease. Study information: More than 5 years of antithyroid drugs with positive TSH receptor antibodies defined persistent Graves' disease. Points from the study as a whole: Persistent disease preferred TRBV28, TRBJ1-2 and TRBJ2-5.

Building of the TCR beta libraries involved iRepertoire HTBI primers and Arm-PCR of CDR3 regions. TCRdb reprocessed the multiplex PCR reads via MiXCR and lists one record per CDR3 protein. The table has around 430,000 distinct CDR3 sequences, approximately 22% seen once. Here the sequenced sample was peripheral blood mononuclear cells (PBMCs), taken when the disease was refractory, from a patient treated with antithyroid drugs. The V call is TRBV7-2, the J call TRBJ2-3; a weak D match, TRBD2 (6 bases). The origin of this receptor is a female donor with Graves disease. The CDR3 protein is CASSPSMGGSTDTQYF. The CDR3 bases are TGTGCCAGCAGCCCCTCAATGGGGGGTAGCACAGATACGCAGTATTTT.